These 4 T cell receptor beta chains share one sample of origin, sequenced in a study of vaccination and CD4 T cells after COVID-19. At the Johns Hopkins FTIC core, DNA taken from cultured CD4+ T cells was sequenced by way of the Oncomine TCR Beta short-read assay. TCRdb re-derived calls from the PCR reads in MiXCR, one entry per CDR3 protein. The sample carries 7,000 to 8,500 distinct CDR3 sequences, roughly 30% recorded once. These receptors are not linked to any known antigen. The sample's treatment: roughly 10-day PBMC culture with coronavirus spike peptide pools or control peptides (ViraFEST assay). An unexposed donor provided the CD4+ T cells, which were collected before the COVID-19 pandemic (2011-2018). The sequenced material came from CD4+ T cells from blood, cultured in vitro. Receptors were obtained from a human donor in good health.

The V call is TRBV9, the J call TRBJ2-2; 7 nucleotides align to TRBD2. The J segment lost 0 bases and the V segment lost 4 bases, leaving 6 bases of the junction unmatched. Germline V gives CDR1 SGDLS, CDR2 YYNGEE. CDR3 size: 16 residues. CDR3 DNA sequence: TGTGCCAGCAGCACTACCAGCGGGGCGAACACCGGGGAGCTGTTTTTT. This sequence encodes CASSTTSGANTGELFF.

This clonotype was found a few times. The chain joins TRBV7-9 to TRBJ2-7; D is unclear. Trimming shortened V by 1 base and J by 6 bases, and 10 bases separated the two germline ends. Germline V lookup: CDR1 SEHNR, CDR2 FQNEAQ (reference sequence). This CDR3 has 13 residues. The CDR3 is CASSLEGLAEQYF. The DNA for the CDR3 is TGTGCCAGCAGCTTAGAGGGTTTGGCCGAGCAGTACTTC.

This clonotype has just a few counts. V and J are TRBV6-1 and TRBJ1-2; D gene unclear. V shed 8 bases and J shed 1 base, with 11 bases lying between them. CDR1 and CDR2 from the germline V gene are MNHNS and SASEGT. The CDR3 sequence is 13 residues long. The CDR3 DNA reads TGTGCCAGCGGGCGATCCTTTAACTATGGCTACACCTTC. It codes for CASGRSFNYGYTF.

In this sample, this clonotype turned up a few times. The chain employs TRBV7-2 and TRBJ2-3; D not resolved. Trimming shortened V by 5 bases and J by 3 bases, and 6 bases separated the two germline ends. Looked up from germline, CDR1 is SGHTA and CDR2 is FQGNSA. The CDR3 loop spans 12 amino acids. DNA of the CDR3: TGTGCCAGCAGCCAGAGTACAGATACGCAGTATTTT. Protein sequence: CASSQSTDTQYF.